This TCR beta chain was retrieved from a study of cytomegalovirus exposure and HLA in healthy donors. Points from the study as a whole: Judged likely to be a sequencing artifact was a cluster of highly shared sequence variants. Listed as cytomegalovirus-associated were roughly 180 TCR beta chains. Fewer N-insertions than the roughly 700-donor mean were reportedly shown by an Asian-associated ancestry cluster in a later analysis.

Of note for this clone: Its antigen is not known.

Germline V gene lookup returns CDR1 GTSNPN and CDR2 SVGIG (reference sequence). The V end lost 2 bases, the J end lost 1 base, and 14 bases lay between the germline ends. CDR3 length equals 15 residues. Both 60 Vbeta primers and 13 Jbeta primers went into the PCR. TCRdb's table, derived via immunoSEQ multiplex PCR, lists solely in-frame clones and lacks some. The sample contains over 150,000 clones, approximately 80% of which appear only once. The clonotype comes from a male donor in good health and CMV-seronegative. The sample consisted of PBMCs. The V gene is TRBV30, the J gene TRBJ1-1, with D perhaps TRBD1 (5 bases). This CDR3 reads CAWSHDPGGNTEAFF. The CDR3 nucleotides read TGTGCCTGGAGTCATGACCCCGGGGGGAACACTGAAGCTTTCTTT.